These 4 T cell receptor beta chains originate from one sample sequenced in a study of T cells in Graves' hyperthyroidism and ophthalmopathy. Regions amplified from RNA transcripts were the TCR beta CDR3 regions. HTBI primers drove first-round RT-PCR of the TCR CDR3. Via MiXCR, TCRdb re-called the multiplex PCR reads, giving one row per CDR3 protein. Of around 540,000 distinct CDR3 sequences in the sample, 46% were seen once. What was sequenced was peripheral blood or thyroid tissue (not recorded which). Receptors originate from a woman aged 18-30 years with Graves' hyperthyroidism.

This chain connects TRBV9 to TRBJ2-5; 8 bases are a match to TRBD2. Germline values: CDR1 SGDLS, CDR2 YYNGEE. This CDR3 is built from 14 residues. V lost 5 bases to trimming and J lost 5 bases; unmatched junction nucleotides: 8. The CDR3 sequence is CASRHSGRGETQYF. CDR3 nucleotide sequence: TGTGCCAGCAGGCACAGCGGGAGAGGGGAGACCCAGTACTTC.

Worth noting for this clonotype: Relative to the germline gene, one junction end is altered; a read error may explain this. V is TRBV7-9 and J is TRBJ1-1; no firm D call. CDR1 and CDR2 (germline): SEHNR, FQNEAQ (reference sequence). The CDR3 has 12 residues. CDR3 nucleotide sequence: TGCGCCAGCAGCCATGGGCCGCGTGAAGCTTTCTTT. Translating gives CASSHGPREAFF.

The rearrangement links TRBV7-2 to TRBJ2-3, with D perhaps assigned TRBD1 or TRBD2 (5 bases each). Trimming stripped 8 bases from V and 0 bases from J, with 9 bases between. Germline lookup yields CDR1 SGHTA and CDR2 FQGNSA. The CDR3 consists of 13 residues. DNA of the CDR3: TGTGCCAGCCGGGACGCCAGCACAGATACGCAGTATTTT. Translation: CASRDASTDTQYF.

This clonotype occurred once. V gene TRBV12-3 or TRBV12-4 combines with J gene TRBJ1-2, with D hard to call. Trimming removed 8 bases at V and 8 bases at J, with 12 bases between. The CDR3 extends over 11 amino acids. The DNA for the CDR3 is TGTGCCAGCGAGGGCTACGGAGGCTACACCTTC. Translation gives CASEGYGGYTF.